The sequence of this TCR beta chain was determined in a study of response to subunit inactivated influenza vaccine. MiXCR, applied by TCRdb to the RT-PCR reads, yields one record per CDR3 protein. The sample shows about 780,000 distinct CDR3 sequences, 15% to 20% of them seen only once. This clonotype was found a few times. No antigen is known for it. This CDR3 contains 14 residues. The V and J ends lost 5 bases and 1 base respectively, with 11 bases between them. In germline, CDR1 is SGHTA, CDR2 FQGNSA. General study points: New T cells are recruited in small numbers by each seasonal influenza vaccination, according to the authors' suggestion.

V gene TRBV7-2 combines with J gene TRBJ1-1; D call uncertain. The TCR comes from a man aged 50-60 years who received an inactivated influenza vaccine. The specimen comprised PBMCs from blood, sampled roughly 5 days after vaccination. CDR3 in DNA: TGTGCCAGCAGCGCCAGTATGAGGAACACTGAAGCTTTCTTT. This translates into CASSASMRNTEAFF.